This TCR beta chain originates from a study of blood T cells in healthy people across ages. Study-level results: It was the long-lived donors that had more naive CD4+ cells and higher diversity than aged donors. Diversity of TCR beta per million T cells declined in a roughly linear way with age.

The amount of total RNA extracted per sample was at least 5.5 micrograms. This clonotype has only a few counts. Its antigen is unknown. For the second PCR, which ran for roughly 7 to 11 cycles, a sample-barcoded 5' primer and a J-beta primer mix were used. Sequencing recovered at least 3 million CDR3-containing paired-end reads from each sample. TCRdb re-analysed the 5' RACE reads in MiXCR, keeping a single row per CDR3 protein. This table holds around 600,000 distinct CDR3 sequences, 40% to 50% found once. The germline V and J ends were trimmed by 10 bases and 8 bases, with 8 bases remaining between them. Per germline, CDR1 ENHRY and CDR2 SYGVKD. CDR3 length equals 10 residues.

The V gene is TRBV10-3, the J gene TRBJ1-4; D gene unclear. Material: blood. This receptor was obtained from an elderly man in good health. As DNA, the CDR3 is TGTGCCACCAGAGCCGAAAAACTGTTTTTT. Residues: CATRAEKLFF.